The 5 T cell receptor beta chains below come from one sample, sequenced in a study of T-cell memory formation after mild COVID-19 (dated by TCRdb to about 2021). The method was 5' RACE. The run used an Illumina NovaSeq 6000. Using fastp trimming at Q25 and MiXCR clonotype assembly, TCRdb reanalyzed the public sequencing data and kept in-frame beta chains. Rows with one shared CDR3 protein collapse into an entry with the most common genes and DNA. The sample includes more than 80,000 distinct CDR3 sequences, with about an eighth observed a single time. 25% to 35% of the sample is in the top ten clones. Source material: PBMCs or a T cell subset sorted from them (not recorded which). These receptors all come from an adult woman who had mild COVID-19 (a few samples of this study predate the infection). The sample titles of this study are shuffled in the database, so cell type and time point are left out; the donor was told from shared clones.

In DNA, the CDR3 is TGTGCCAGCAGCAAAGCGGACAGCGATTACAATGAGCAGTTCTTC. This gives the protein CASSKADSDYNEQFF. This chain links TRBV3-1 with TRBJ2-1, with D possibly matching TRBD1 (6 bases). Per germline, CDR1 LGHDT and CDR2 YNNKEL (reference sequence). Trimming pared 5 bases from V and 4 bases from J, leaving 15 bases between. This CDR3 comprises 15 residues.

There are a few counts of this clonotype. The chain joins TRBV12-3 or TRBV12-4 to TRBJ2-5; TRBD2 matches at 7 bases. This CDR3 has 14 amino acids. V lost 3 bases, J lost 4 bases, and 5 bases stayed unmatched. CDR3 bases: TGTGCCAGCAGTTTTGGACTAGGAGGAGAGACCCAGTACTTC. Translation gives CASSFGLGGETQYF.

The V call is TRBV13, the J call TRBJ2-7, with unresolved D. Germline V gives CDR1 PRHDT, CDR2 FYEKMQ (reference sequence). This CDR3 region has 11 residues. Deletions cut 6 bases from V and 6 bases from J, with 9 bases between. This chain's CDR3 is CASSLRAEQYF. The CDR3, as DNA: TGTGCCAGCAGTTTACGAGCCGAGCAGTACTTC.

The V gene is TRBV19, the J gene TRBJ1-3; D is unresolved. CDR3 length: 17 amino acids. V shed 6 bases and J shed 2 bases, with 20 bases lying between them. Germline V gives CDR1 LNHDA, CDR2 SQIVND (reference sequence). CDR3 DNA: TGTGCCAGTAGCGCGTATGGGTGGGCCAATGCTGGAAACACCATATATTTT. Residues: CASSAYGWANAGNTIYF.

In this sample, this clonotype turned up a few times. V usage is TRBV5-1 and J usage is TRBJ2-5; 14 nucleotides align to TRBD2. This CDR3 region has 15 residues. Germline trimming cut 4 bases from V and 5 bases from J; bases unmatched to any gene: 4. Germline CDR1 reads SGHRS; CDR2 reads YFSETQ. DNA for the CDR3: TGCGCCAGCAGCCCGGGACTAGCGGGGGTTGAGACCCAGTACTTC. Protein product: CASSPGLAGVETQYF.